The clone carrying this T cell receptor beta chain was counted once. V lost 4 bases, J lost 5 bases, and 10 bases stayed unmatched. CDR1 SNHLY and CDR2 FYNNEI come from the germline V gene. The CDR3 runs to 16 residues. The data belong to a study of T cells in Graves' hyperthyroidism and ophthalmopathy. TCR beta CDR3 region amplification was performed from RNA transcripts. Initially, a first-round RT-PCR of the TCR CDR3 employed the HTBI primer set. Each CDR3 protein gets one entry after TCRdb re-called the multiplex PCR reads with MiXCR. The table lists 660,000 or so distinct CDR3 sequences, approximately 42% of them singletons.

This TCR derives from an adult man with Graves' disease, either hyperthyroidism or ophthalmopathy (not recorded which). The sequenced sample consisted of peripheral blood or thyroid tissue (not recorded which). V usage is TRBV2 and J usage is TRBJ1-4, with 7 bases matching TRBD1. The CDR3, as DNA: TGTGCCAGCAGTGCCTTGAGACAGGGTGGGAATGAAAAACTGTTTTTT. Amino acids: CASSALRQGGNEKLFF.